One and the same sample provided the 28 T cell receptor beta chains below, sequenced in a study of response to subunit inactivated influenza vaccine. One entry per CDR3 protein, called by TCRdb with MiXCR from the RT-PCR reads. The table shows hundreds of thousands of distinct CDR3 sequences, with approximately 13% occurring only once. Here the sequenced sample was PBMCs from blood, taken around two weeks before vaccination. Receptors were obtained from a man in his forties or fifties who received an inactivated influenza vaccine.

This chain connects TRBV12-3 or TRBV12-4 to TRBJ2-3; 14 nucleotides align to TRBD2. The CDR3 spans 16 residues. The V gene end was trimmed by 7 bases and the J gene end by 4 bases; junction bases not matched to a gene: 7. The CDR3 DNA sequence: TGTGCCAGCACCGCGGGACTAGCGGGAGCGGCAGATACGCAGTATTTT. This gives the protein CASTAGLAGAADTQYF.

This chain links TRBV5-5 with TRBJ2-3; no clear D. This CDR3 has 13 amino acids. With 4 bases removed from V and 7 bases from J, the gap between germline ends came to 13 bases. The V gene's germline CDR1 is SGHKS and CDR2 YYEKEE (reference sequence). The CDR3 region is CASSITAEYTQYF. CDR3 in DNA: TGTGCCAGCAGCATTACCGCCGAATATACGCAGTATTTT.

This chain connects TRBV29-1 to TRBJ2-7, with no clear D. Germline V gene data show CDR1 as SQVTM and CDR2 as ANQGSEA. This CDR3 spans 12 amino acids. The germline V and J ends were trimmed by 4 bases and 2 bases, with 9 bases remaining between them. The CDR3 nucleotides are TGCAGCGTTGTACTTACAACCTACGAGCAGTACTTC. It is translated as CSVVLTTYEQYF.

This clonotype was seen more than once but under ten times. CDR3 in amino acids: CASSNKREGGEQYF. CDR3 nucleotide sequence: TGTGCCAGCAGTAACAAGCGGGAGGGGGGCGAGCAGTACTTC. V gene TRBV6-5 combines with J gene TRBJ2-7; 10 bases are a match to TRBD2. This CDR3 spans 14 amino acids. CDR1 MNHEY and CDR2 SVGAGI come from the germline V gene. Losses at the gene ends were 5 bases for V and 6 bases for J; bases not matched to a gene: 7.

This sequence joins TRBV10-3 and TRBJ1-1; D is unresolved. CDR3 length: 11 residues. In germline, CDR1 is ENHRY, CDR2 SYGVKD. Trimming pared 5 bases from V and 4 bases from J, leaving 5 bases between. The CDR3 is CAISQATEAFF. For the CDR3, the DNA is TGTGCCATCAGTCAGGCCACTGAAGCTTTCTTT.

The V and J genes are TRBV19 and TRBJ2-5; 9 bases agree with TRBD1. Germline values: CDR1 LNHDA, CDR2 SQIVND (reference sequence). The CDR3 extends over 16 amino acids. V trimming: 1 base; J trimming: 4 bases; junction bases outside the gene matches: 7. The CDR3 region is CASSIVTGGDGETQYF. The DNA for the CDR3 is TGTGCCAGTAGTATAGTAACAGGGGGCGATGGAGAGACCCAGTACTTC.

This clonotype occurred a few times. This sequence joins TRBV7-9 and TRBJ2-7; weak D call: TRBD2 (5 bases). Germline values: CDR1 SEHNR, CDR2 FQNEAQ (reference sequence). V was pared by 5 bases and J by 5 bases, with 19 bases between. The CDR3 spans 15 residues. The DNA for the CDR3 is TGTGCCAGCAGCCCCCCGGTGGGTAGCGTAAACGAGCAGTACTTC. It codes for CASSPPVGSVNEQYF.

This clonotype was counted at least ten times. V usage is TRBV28 and J usage is TRBJ1-1; D gene unclear. CDR1 is MDHEN, CDR2 SYDVKM, per germline. Trimming pared 2 bases from V and 10 bases from J, leaving 20 bases between. This CDR3 contains 15 residues. The CDR3 sequence is CASSLNDGGVGRAFF. DNA for the CDR3: TGTGCCAGCAGTTTAAACGACGGCGGGGTAGGACGAGCTTTCTTT.

The chain uses TRBV11-2 and TRBJ2-3; the D gene is possibly TRBD2 (6 bases). The germline V and J ends were trimmed by 10 bases and 1 base, with 18 bases remaining between them. This CDR3 is 15 amino acids long. CDR1 and CDR2 (germline): SGHAT, FQNNGV. The CDR3 DNA reads as TGTGCCACTGCAAAGGGGAGGCCACGCACAGATACGCAGTATTTT. Encoded protein: CATAKGRPRTDTQYF.

J is TRBJ1-1 and V is TRBV12-1. TRBV12-1 is deemed a pseudogene. This CDR3 region has 12 residues. The CDR3 nucleotides read TGTGCCAGCAGGGTTGGGGTCCGAGCAGCTTTCTTT. Protein product: CASRVGVRAAFF.

The CDR3 bases are TGTGCCACCAGCAGAGAAAGCGATAGGATCACCTACGAGCAGTACTTC. Its translation: CATSRESDRITYEQYF. The V gene is TRBV15, the J gene TRBJ2-7, with unresolved D. With 0 bases removed from V and 2 bases from J, the gap between germline ends came to 14 bases. The CDR3 has 16 residues. CDR1 is LNHNV and CDR2 is YYDKDF in the germline V gene (reference sequence).

This clonotype was counted at least ten times. The rearrangement joins TRBV5-1 to TRBJ2-3; D is possibly TRBD1 or TRBD2 (6 bases each). The CDR3 has 15 amino acids. V was pared by 4 bases and J by 1 base, with 13 bases between. CDR1 and CDR2 from the germline V gene are SGHRS and YFSETQ. The CDR3 protein is CASSPDGGRTDTQYF. In nucleotides, the CDR3 is TGCGCCAGCAGCCCGGACGGGGGCCGCACAGATACGCAGTATTTT.

The chain carries TRBV3-1 and TRBJ2-2; D is uncertain. The germline V gene has CDR1 LGHDT and CDR2 YNNKEL (reference sequence). The CDR3 runs 17 residues. V was shortened by 1 base and J by 5 bases, with 17 bases between the two germline ends. CDR3 amino acids: CASSQAGMGISTGELFF. Written as DNA, the CDR3 is TGTGCCAGCAGCCAAGCGGGTATGGGGATCTCAACCGGGGAGCTGTTTTTT. Supplemented by reference TRBV3-1 and TRBJ2-2, the full variable domain reads DTAVSQTPKYLVTQMGNDKSIKCEQNLGHDTMYWYKQDSKKFLKIMFSYNNKELIINETVPNRFSPKSPDKAHLNLHINSLELGDSAVYFCASSQAGMGISTGELFFGEGSRLTVL.

This chain connects TRBV7-6 to TRBJ2-5; TRBD2 is a possible D gene (6 bases). Germline V lookup: CDR1 SGHVS, CDR2 FNYEAQ. The CDR3 has 12 residues. V gave up 5 bases and J gave up 10 bases, with 14 bases separating them. The CDR3 is CASSRVLGGQYF. The CDR3 DNA sequence: TGTGCCAGCAGCCGGGTTCTGGGAGGCCAGTACTTC.

Only a few counts were recorded for this clonotype. The chain links TRBV28 to TRBJ2-1; 8 bases are a match to TRBD2. J lost 4 bases, V lost 4 bases, and 9 bases had no gene match. This CDR3 has 16 amino acids. Germline V CDR1 and CDR2: MDHEN, SYDVKM. DNA for the CDR3: TGTGCCAGCAGTTCCCCCTCGGGGGGGACTTACAATGAGCAGTTCTTC. It translates to CASSSPSGGTYNEQFF.

V and J are TRBV7-8 and TRBJ1-5; D remains unclear. The CDR3 runs to 16 residues. Germline V lookup: CDR1 SGHVS, CDR2 FQNEAQ. V was cut by 4 bases and J by 0 bases, with 13 bases left in between. For the CDR3, the DNA is TGTGCCAGCAGCTCCTCGGTATCTTATAGCAATCAGCCCCAGCATTTT. Translation: CASSSSVSYSNQPQHF. Supplemented by reference TRBV7-8 and TRBJ1-5, the full variable domain reads GAGVSQSPRYKVAKRGQDVALRCDPISGHVSLFWYQQALGQGPEFLTYFQNEAQLDKSGLPSDRFFAERPEGSVSTLKIQRTQQEDSAVYLCASSSSVSYSNQPQHFGDGTRLSIL.

This chain joins TRBV5-1 and TRBJ1-2; perhaps TRBD1 as D (6 bases). Germline V gives CDR1 SGHRS, CDR2 YFSETQ. This CDR3 is 14 amino acids long. V lost 3 bases and J 6 bases, leaving 15 bases between the germline ends. The CDR3 region is CASSSGTWANGYTF. CDR3 nucleotide sequence: TGCGCCAGCAGCTCCGGGACATGGGCGAATGGCTACACCTTC. The full variable domain, completed using reference TRBV5-1 and TRBJ1-2, is KAGVTQTPRYLIKTRGQQVTLSCSPISGHRSVSWYQQTPGQGLQFLFEYFSETQRNKGNFPGRFSGRQFSNSRSEMNVSTLELGDSALYLCASSSGTWANGYTFGSGTRLTVV.

This clonotype was seen a handful of times. The chain employs TRBV20-1 and TRBJ2-7, with D perhaps TRBD1 (6 bases). Per the germline V gene, CDR1 is DFQATT and CDR2 is SNEGSKA (reference sequence). The CDR3 has 14 residues. V lost 4 bases and J 6 bases, leaving 19 bases between the germline ends. CDR3 in DNA: TGCAGTGCTATGTTGGACAGAGGGATCTCCGAGCAGTACTTC. It is translated as CSAMLDRGISEQYF.

V and J are TRBV6-1 and TRBJ2-1, with D possibly being TRBD1 (6 bases). Germline CDR1 MNHNS, CDR2 SASEGT. Trimming cost V 4 bases and J 5 bases, with 12 bases left between them. This CDR3 is 14 amino acids long. CDR3 coding DNA: TGTGCCAGCAGTGTGGCCAGGGGTAACAATGAGCAGTTCTTC. This gives the protein CASSVARGNNEQFF.

Only a few counts were recorded for this clonotype. The chain combines TRBV20-1 with TRBJ2-4; D is unclear. The germline gives CDR1 DFQATT, CDR2 SNEGSKA (reference sequence). The CDR3 totals 14 residues. Trimming left V 3 bases short and J 2 bases short, with 11 bases between. The CDR3 nucleotides are TGCAGTGCTAGGACGGGTCTCTCCAAAAACATTCAGTACTTC. Amino acids: CSARTGLSKNIQYF.

This chain uses TRBV15 with TRBJ1-3; perhaps TRBD1 as D (6 bases). Trimming removed 1 base at V and 5 bases at J, with 9 bases between. Germline CDR1 is LNHNV and CDR2 is YYDKDF (reference sequence). This CDR3 has 14 residues. This chain's CDR3 is CATSRGDTRNTIYF. The CDR3 DNA reads as TGTGCCACCAGCAGAGGGGACACTCGAAACACCATATATTTT.

This clonotype was seen at least ten times. The V and J genes are TRBV12-3 or TRBV12-4 and TRBJ1-5; TRBD1 is a possible D gene (6 bases). This CDR3 contains 14 residues. Trimming stripped 2 bases from V and 7 bases from J, with 12 bases between. The CDR3 coding sequence is TGTGCCAGCAGTTTATTGGGGGGCAGGCAGCCCCAGCATTTT. This translates into CASSLLGGRQPQHF.

This clonotype showed up just a few times. This chain joins TRBV10-2 and TRBJ1-6, with TRBD1 as a possible D gene (5 bases). The CDR3 has 14 residues. Per germline, CDR1 WSHSY and CDR2 SAAADI. V was shortened by 8 bases and J by 10 bases, with 18 bases between the two germline ends. CDR3 nucleotide sequence: TGCGCCAGCGCTGCCCTAGGAACAGGCTCACCCCTCCACTTT. This sequence encodes CASAALGTGSPLHF.

This clonotype was seen a handful of times. This chain uses TRBV29-1 with TRBJ2-5, with D perhaps assigned TRBD1 or TRBD2 (5 bases each). The CDR3 consists of 12 residues. Trimming stripped 7 bases from V and 4 bases from J, with 13 bases between. Germline CDR1 SQVTM, CDR2 ANQGSEA. The CDR3 reads CSAGPGGETQYF. CDR3 nucleotides: TGCAGCGCGGGGCCTGGGGGAGAGACCCAGTACTTC.

The chain couples TRBV12-3 or TRBV12-4 to TRBJ2-1, with unresolved D. V was shortened by 3 bases and J by 6 bases, with 6 bases between the two germline ends. The CDR3 loop spans 12 amino acids. For the CDR3, the DNA is TGTGCCAGCAGTTTCCCTACCAATGAGCAGTTCTTC. Translating gives CASSFPTNEQFF.

This clonotype came up a few times. The J gene is TRBJ1-5, the V gene TRBV20-1; D call uncertain. The CDR3 has 12 amino acids. The V end was cut by 1 base, the J end by 9 bases, with 10 bases between. Germline V gene lookup returns CDR1 DFQATT and CDR2 SNEGSKA (reference sequence). The CDR3 nucleotides read TGCAGTGCTAGAGTAGGCGGAAGGCCCCAGCATTTT. It yields the protein CSARVGGRPQHF.

This clonotype was found a few times. This chain connects TRBV9 to TRBJ2-1, with unresolved D. Germline V lookup: CDR1 SGDLS, CDR2 YYNGEE. The CDR3 has 13 residues. Deletions cut 0 bases from V and 8 bases from J, with 9 bases between. CDR3 amino acids: CASSVGSGDEQFF. In DNA form, the CDR3 reads TGTGCCAGCAGCGTAGGTAGTGGCGATGAGCAGTTCTTC.

The sample holds many counts of this clonotype. J is TRBJ2-7 and V is TRBV4-2, with TRBD1 matching 7 bases. With V trimmed by 0 bases and J by 4 bases, 6 bases remained unmatched. This CDR3 has 15 residues. Germline V CDR1 and CDR2: LGHNA, YNFKEQ. The CDR3 spells CASSQDDREGYEQYF. The CDR3 DNA reads TGTGCCAGCAGCCAAGACGACAGGGAAGGGTACGAGCAGTACTTC.